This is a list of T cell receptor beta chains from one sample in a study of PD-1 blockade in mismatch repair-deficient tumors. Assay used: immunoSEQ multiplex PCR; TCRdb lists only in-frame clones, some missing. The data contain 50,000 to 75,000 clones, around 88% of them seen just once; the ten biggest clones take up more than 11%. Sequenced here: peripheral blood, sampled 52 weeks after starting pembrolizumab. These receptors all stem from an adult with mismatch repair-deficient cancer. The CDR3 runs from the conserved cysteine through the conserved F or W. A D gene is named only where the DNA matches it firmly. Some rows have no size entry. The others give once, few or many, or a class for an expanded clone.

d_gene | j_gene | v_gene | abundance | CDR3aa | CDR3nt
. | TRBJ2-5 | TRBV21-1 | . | CASSLWFPRLAGGPGETQYF | TGTGCCAGCAGCCTTTGGTTCCCTCGACTAGCGGGAGGCCCAGGAGAGACCCAGTACTTC
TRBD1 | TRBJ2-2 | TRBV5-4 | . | CASSLRDRNTGELFF | TGTGCCAGCAGTCTCCGGGACAGGAACACCGGGGAGCTGTTTTTT
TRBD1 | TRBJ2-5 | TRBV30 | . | CAWSGQGGKQYF | TGTGCCTGGAGTGGACAGGGGGGGAAACAGTACTTC
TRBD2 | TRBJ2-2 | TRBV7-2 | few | CASSFTGTSVGELFF | TGTGCCAGCAGCTTTACCGGGACTAGTGTCGGGGAGCTGTTTTTT
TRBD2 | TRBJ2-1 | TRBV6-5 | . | CASSYREASGEQFF | TGTGCCAGCAGTTACCGGGAGGCCAGCGGTGAGCAGTTCTTC
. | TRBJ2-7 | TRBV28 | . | CASSPPPTLGEQYF | TGTGCCAGCAGCCCCCCACCCACCTTGGGGGAGCAGTACTTC
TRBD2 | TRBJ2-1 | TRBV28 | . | CASRESGRSPFF | TGTGCCAGCAGAGAAAGCGGGAGGTCCCCGTTCTTC
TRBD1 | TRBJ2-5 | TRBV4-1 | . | CASRKPGQGEETQYF | TGCGCCAGCAGGAAACCGGGACAGGGGGAAGAGACCCAGTACTTC
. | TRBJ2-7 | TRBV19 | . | CASSATVPSEQYF | TGTGCCAGTAGTGCGACAGTACCTAGCGAGCAGTACTTC
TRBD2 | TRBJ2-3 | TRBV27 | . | CASSLLPSGPGDTQYF | TGTGCCAGCAGTTTATTACCTAGCGGGCCCGGGGATACGCAGTATTTT
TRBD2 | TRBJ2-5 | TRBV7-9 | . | CASSLSRGGQETQYF | TGTGCCAGCAGCTTATCCCGGGGGGGACAAGAGACCCAGTACTTC
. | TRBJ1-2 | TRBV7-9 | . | CASSLVGQGLYYGYTF | TGTGCCAGCAGCTTAGTTGGTCAGGGTCTCTACTATGGCTACACCTTC
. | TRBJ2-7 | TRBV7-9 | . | CASSVQESYEQYF | TGTGCCAGCAGTGTACAGGAATCCTACGAGCAGTACTTC
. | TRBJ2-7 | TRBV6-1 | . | CASSERSGVVYEQYF | TGTGCCAGCAGTGAAAGATCGGGAGTCGTGTACGAGCAGTACTTC
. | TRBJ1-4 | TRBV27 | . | CASRTGTEKLFF | TGTGCCAGCCGCACAGGGACTGAAAAACTGTTTTTT
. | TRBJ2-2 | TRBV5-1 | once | CASSTGQNTGELFF | TGCGCCAGCAGCACGGGACAGAACACCGGGGAGCTGTTTTTT
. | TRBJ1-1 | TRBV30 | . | CAWSFDGMNTEAFF | TGTGCCTGGAGTTTCGACGGGATGAACACTGAAGCTTTCTTT
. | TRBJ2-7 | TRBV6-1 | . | CASGRSYEQYF | TGTGCCAGCGGAAGGAGTTACGAGCAGTACTTC
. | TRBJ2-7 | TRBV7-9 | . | CASSLAGTRDEQYF | TGTGCCAGCAGCTTAGCCGGGACGCGAGACGAGCAGTACTTC
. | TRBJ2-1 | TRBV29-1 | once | CSAAAYEQFF | TGCAGCGCTGCCGCATATGAGCAGTTCTTC
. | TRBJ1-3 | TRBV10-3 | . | CAISESTGALSGNTIYF | TGTGCCATCAGTGAGTCGACGGGGGCCCTCTCTGGAAACACCATATATTTT
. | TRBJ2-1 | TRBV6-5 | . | CASSYYQGGRRNEQFF | TGTGCCAGCAGTTACTATCAAGGAGGGAGGCGGAATGAGCAGTTCTTC
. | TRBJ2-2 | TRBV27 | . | CASSLQGGNTGELFF | TGTGCCAGCAGTTTACAGGGGGGCAACACCGGGGAGCTGTTTTTT
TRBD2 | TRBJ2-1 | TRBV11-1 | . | CASSLGRKLAGGSYNEQFF | TGTGCCAGCAGCTTAGGGCGTAAACTAGCGGGAGGGTCCTACAATGAGCAGTTCTTC
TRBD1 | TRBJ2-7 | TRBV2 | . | CASSSGTGVYEQYF | TGTGCCAGCAGTTCCGGGACAGGGGTCTACGAGCAGTACTTC
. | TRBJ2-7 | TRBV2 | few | CASSEQRDYEQYF | TGTGCCAGCAGTGAACAGAGGGATTACGAGCAGTACTTC
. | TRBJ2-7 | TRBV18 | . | CASSPGKEQYF | TGTGCCAGCTCACCAGGGAAGGAGCAGTACTTC
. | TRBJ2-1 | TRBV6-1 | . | CASSEAGSEQFF | TGTGCCAGCAGTGAGGCGGGGAGTGAGCAGTTCTTC
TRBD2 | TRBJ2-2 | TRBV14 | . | CASSQEGLAGGWNTGELFF | TGTGCCAGCAGCCAAGAAGGACTAGCGGGAGGTTGGAACACCGGGGAGCTGTTTTTT
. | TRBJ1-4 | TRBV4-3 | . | CASSQDPGGPTNEKLFF | TGCGCCAGCAGCCAAGATCCGGGGGGCCCAACTAATGAAAAACTGTTTTTT
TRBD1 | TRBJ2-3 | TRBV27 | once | CASSPNPYLPGTDEYF | TGTGCCAGCAGCCCCAACCCGTACCTACCCGGGACAGACGAGTATTTT
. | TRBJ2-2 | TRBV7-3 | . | CASSDNTGELFF | TGTGCCAGCAGCGACAACACCGGGGAGCTGTTTTTT
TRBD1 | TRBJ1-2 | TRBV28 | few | CASRPGQGGYTF | TGTGCCAGCAGACCGGGACAGGGGGGCTACACCTTC
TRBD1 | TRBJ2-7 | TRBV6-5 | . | CASSPGQGAYEQYF | TGTGCCAGCAGTCCGGGACAGGGGGCCTACGAGCAGTACTTC
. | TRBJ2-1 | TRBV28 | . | CASSPRTSYNEQFF | TGTGCCAGCAGTCCGAGGACCTCCTACAATGAGCAGTTCTTC
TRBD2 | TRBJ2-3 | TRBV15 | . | CATSRSGLAGGTQGDTQYF | TGTGCCACCAGCAGATCGGGACTAGCGGGAGGGACGCAGGGAGATACGCAGTATTTT
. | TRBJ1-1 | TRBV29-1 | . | CSVDWADSRDTEAFF | TGCAGCGTTGACTGGGCAGACAGTCGGGACACTGAAGCTTTCTTT
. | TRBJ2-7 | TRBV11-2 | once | CASSLGDLEQYF | TGTGCCAGCAGCTTGGGGGATCTGGAGCAGTACTTC
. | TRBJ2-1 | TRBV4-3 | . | CASSLQSTGDNEQFF | TGCGCCAGCAGCCTCCAATCTACAGGTGACAATGAGCAGTTCTTC
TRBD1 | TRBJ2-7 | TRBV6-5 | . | CASSAFRDSSYEQYF | TGTGCCAGCAGCGCTTTCCGGGACAGCTCCTACGAGCAGTACTTC
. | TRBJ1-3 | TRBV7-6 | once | CASSLTGSGNTIYF | TGTGCCAGCAGTCTTACAGGTTCTGGAAACACCATATATTTT
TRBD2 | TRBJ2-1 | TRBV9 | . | CASSATGLAVNEQFF | TGTGCCAGCAGCGCCACGGGACTAGCGGTTAATGAGCAGTTCTTC
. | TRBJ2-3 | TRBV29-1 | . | CSVGTPTRLPTDTQYF | TGCAGCGTTGGGACCCCGACTAGACTCCCCACAGATACGCAGTATTTT
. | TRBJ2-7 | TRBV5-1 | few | CASSTDRSYEQYF | TGCGCCAGCAGCACTGACAGATCCTACGAGCAGTACTTC